These T cell receptor beta chains were read from a single sample in a study of cytomegalovirus exposure and HLA in healthy donors. Here immunoSEQ multiplex PCR was the method, and the copy in TCRdb shows in-frame clones only, minus some. The table includes about 160,000 clones, roughly 85% detected once. Sequences were obtained from PBMCs. These TCRs come from a woman in her fifties or sixties in good health and CMV-seropositive. Both conserved end residues are trimmed from each CDR3. A D gene is named only where the DNA matches it firmly.

D gene: NA
V gene: TRBV4-1
CDR3 protein: ASSLQQGNNYGYT

D gene: TRBD2
V gene: TRBV5-4
CDR3 protein: ASRLLGAGGPKEQF

D gene: NA
V gene: TRBV11-2
CDR3 protein: ASSLAAGSDTQY

D gene: TRBD1
V gene: TRBV16
CDR3 protein: ASSRPDRGETYT

D gene: TRBD1
V gene: TRBV7-6
CDR3 protein: ASSPGTGQTEAF

D gene: TRBD2
V gene: TRBV9
CDR3 protein: ASSVASGGASTDTQY

D gene: NA
V gene: TRBV30
CDR3 protein: AWSVRGLSGEQF

D gene: TRBD1
V gene: TRBV7-2
CDR3 protein: ASSPGQGWLYGYT

D gene: NA
V gene: TRBV7-2
CDR3 protein: ASSLSGWETQY

D gene: TRBD1
V gene: TRBV30
CDR3 protein: AYPTGCEQF

D gene: NA
V gene: TRBV18
CDR3 protein: ASSPATGPYNEQF

D gene: TRBD2
V gene: TRBV19
CDR3 protein: ASSTPGSGEEQF

D gene: NA
V gene: TRBV27
CDR3 protein: ASSLLSTGEAF

D gene: NA
V gene: TRBV15
CDR3 protein: ATSVLPGTEAF

D gene: TRBD1
V gene: TRBV5-6
CDR3 protein: ASSTWTGARNIQY

D gene: TRBD1
V gene: TRBV29-1
CDR3 protein: SVEGQGYDEQY

D gene: TRBD2
V gene: TRBV10-3
CDR3 protein: AISEMDREGVEQF

D gene: NA
V gene: TRBV11-2
CDR3 protein: ASSLIMGTLGSPLH

D gene: TRBD2
V gene: TRBV27
CDR3 protein: ASSLRLRGTSGVNEQF

D gene: NA
V gene: TRBV27
CDR3 protein: ASSLGSVNTEAF

D gene: NA
V gene: TRBV6-6
CDR3 protein: ASSYGEEGNQPQH

D gene: NA
V gene: TRBV7-2
CDR3 protein: ASSSTKETQY

D gene: NA
V gene: TRBV9
CDR3 protein: ASSPRDISLNTEAF

D gene: NA
V gene: TRBV29-1
CDR3 protein: SAWTVNTEAF

D gene: NA
V gene: TRBV9
CDR3 protein: ASSVGGDSAYEQY

D gene: NA
V gene: TRBV6-1
CDR3 protein: ASSGQAYSNQPQH

D gene: NA
V gene: TRBV4-2
CDR3 protein: ASSQDGRGNGYT

D gene: NA
V gene: TRBV21-1
CDR3 protein: ATRQGVREVLSCYEQY

D gene: NA
V gene: TRBV2
CDR3 protein: ASTYSGANVLT

D gene: TRBD2
V gene: TRBV5-1
CDR3 protein: ASSLGGGTNTGELF

D gene: TRBD2
V gene: TRBV7-9
CDR3 protein: ASRLAGDVGNEQF

D gene: TRBD2
V gene: TRBV27
CDR3 protein: ARNQRAGLKITDTQY